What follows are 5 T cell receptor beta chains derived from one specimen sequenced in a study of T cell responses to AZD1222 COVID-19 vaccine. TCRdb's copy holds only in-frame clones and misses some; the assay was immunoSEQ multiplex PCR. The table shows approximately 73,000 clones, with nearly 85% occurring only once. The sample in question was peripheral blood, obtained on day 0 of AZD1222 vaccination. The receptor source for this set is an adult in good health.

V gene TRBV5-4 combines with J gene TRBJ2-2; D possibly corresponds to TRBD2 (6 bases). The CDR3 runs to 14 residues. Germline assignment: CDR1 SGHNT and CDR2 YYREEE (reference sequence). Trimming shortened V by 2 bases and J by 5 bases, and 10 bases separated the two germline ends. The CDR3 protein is CASSFPLATGELFF. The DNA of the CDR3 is TGTGCCAGCAGCTTTCCTCTAGCGACCGGGGAGCTGTTTTTT.

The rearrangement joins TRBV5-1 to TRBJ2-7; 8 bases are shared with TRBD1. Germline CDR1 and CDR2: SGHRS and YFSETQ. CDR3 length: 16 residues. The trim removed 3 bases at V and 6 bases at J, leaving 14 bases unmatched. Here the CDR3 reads CASSSGQGGESREQYF. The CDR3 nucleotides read TGCGCCAGCAGCTCCGGACAGGGAGGCGAATCTCGCGAGCAGTACTTC.

The CDR3: CASSPDRGNQPQHF. The CDR3 bases are TGCGCCAGCAGCCCGGACAGGGGAAATCAGCCCCAGCATTTT. The V gene is TRBV4-3, the J gene TRBJ1-5, with 9 bases identical to TRBD1. This CDR3 is 14 amino acids long. The J segment lost 4 bases and the V segment lost 4 bases, leaving 2 bases of the junction unmatched. Germline V gene data show CDR1 as LGHNA and CDR2 as YSLEER.

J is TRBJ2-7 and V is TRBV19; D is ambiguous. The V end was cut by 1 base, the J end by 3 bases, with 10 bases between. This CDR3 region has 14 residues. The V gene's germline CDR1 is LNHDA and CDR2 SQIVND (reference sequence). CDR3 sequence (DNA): TGTGCCAGTAGTATAGCCCCCTACTTCTACGAGCAGTACTTC. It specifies CASSIAPYFYEQYF. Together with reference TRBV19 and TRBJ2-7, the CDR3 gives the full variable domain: DGGITQSPKYLFRKEGQNVTLSCEQNLNHDAMYWYRQDPGQGLRLIYYSQIVNDFQKGDIAEGYSVSREKKESFPLTVTSAQKNPTAFYLCASSIAPYFYEQYFGPGTRLTVT.

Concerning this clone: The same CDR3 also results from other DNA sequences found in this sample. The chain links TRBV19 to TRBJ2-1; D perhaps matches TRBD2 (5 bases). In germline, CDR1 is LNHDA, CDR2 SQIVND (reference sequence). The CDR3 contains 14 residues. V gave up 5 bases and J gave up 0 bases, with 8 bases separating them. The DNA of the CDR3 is TGTGCCAGTAGTCGGGATAGCTCCTACAATGAGCAGTTCTTC. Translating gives CASSRDSSYNEQFF.